This TCR beta chain was found in a study of human T cells and chemical hapten exposure. TCRdb independently ran MiXCR on the 5' RACE reads; one entry per CDR3 protein. The table lists 81,000 or so distinct CDR3 sequences, about 7.7% of them singletons. Before extraction, the whole blood was not fractionated, and total RNA was taken from it. Trimming stripped 9 bases from V and 4 bases from J, with 18 bases between. Looked up from germline, CDR1 is SGHTA and CDR2 is FQGNSA. The CDR3 spans 14 residues. This TCR was recovered from a male donor in good health. The chain recombines TRBV7-2 with TRBJ1-2; TRBD1 might be the D (5 bases). As DNA, the CDR3 is TGTGCCAGTTACGGGCAGGGATGGAGCTATGGCTACACCTTC. It translates to CASYGQGWSYGYTF.